Listed below are T cell receptor beta chains from one sample, sequenced in a study of early T cells in non-severe SARS-CoV-2 infection. TCRdb processed the 5' RACE reads anew with MiXCR; each CDR3 protein has one entry. This sample has about 85,000 distinct CDR3 sequences, with around 15% found just once. The source material was whole blood. The source of these receptors is an adult who was a healthcare worker with PCR-confirmed SARS-CoV-2 infection or an uninfected control (not recorded which). Each CDR3 is given with its conserved first and last residue. The D gene is left open where the match is weak. Clone size is shown for a subset of rows, as once, few, many or a class of expanded clone.

>TRBD2|TRBJ2-7|TRBV20-1|.
CSAIRLAGGLYEQYF
TGCAGTGCTATCCGACTAGCGGGAGGACTCTACGAGCAGTACTTC
>.|TRBJ1-1|TRBV7-9|.
CASSLAGSNTEAFF
TGTGCCAGCAGCTTAGCAGGTTCGAACACTGAAGCTTTCTTT
>TRBD2|TRBJ2-1|TRBV3-1|.
CASSQAGGPDEQFF
TGTGCCAGCAGCCAAGCGGGAGGGCCCGATGAGCAGTTCTTC
>.|TRBJ2-6|TRBV4-1|.
CASSLSQGAGANVLTF
TGCGCCAGCAGCTTATCGCAGGGCGCTGGGGCCAACGTCCTGACTTTC
>TRBD1|TRBJ2-5|TRBV11-2|many
CASGGQPETQYF
TGTGCCAGCGGGGGACAGCCAGAGACCCAGTACTTC
>.|TRBJ2-7|TRBV3-1|.
CASSQDLGTPYEQYF
TGTGCCAGCAGCCAAGATCTGGGGACTCCCTACGAGCAGTACTTC
>TRBD1|TRBJ2-5|TRBV7-2|.
CASSMGTGLKETQYF
TGTGCCAGCAGTATGGGGACAGGCTTAAAAGAGACCCAGTACTTC
>.|TRBJ1-1|TRBV7-9|few
CASSYPPEGDTEAFF
TGTGCCAGCAGCTATCCGCCTGAGGGGGACACTGAAGCTTTCTTT
>.|TRBJ2-7|TRBV10-1|few
CASSESGDGPYEQYF
TGTGCCAGCAGTGAGTCTGGGGACGGACCCTACGAGCAGTACTTC
>.|TRBJ1-1|TRBV7-8|few
CASSSRAGGTEAFF
TGTGCCAGCAGCTCCCGGGCCGGGGGCACTGAAGCTTTCTTT
>.|TRBJ2-6|TRBV7-2|few
CASSLGPGSGANVLTF
TGTGCCAGCAGCTTAGGCCCAGGCTCTGGGGCCAACGTCCTGACTTTC
>.|TRBJ1-2|TRBV28|.
CASSDSYYGYTF
TGTGCCAGCAGCGACAGCTACTATGGCTACACCTTC
>.|TRBJ2-7|TRBV13|.
CASSLRGGSYEQYF
TGTGCCAGCAGCTTAAGGGGAGGCTCCTACGAGCAGTACTTC
>TRBD1|TRBJ2-1|TRBV9|few
CASSGDSGTAREQFF
TGTGCCAGCAGCGGAGACTCCGGGACAGCGCGTGAGCAGTTCTTC
>TRBD1|TRBJ2-7|TRBV6-5|few
CASPEWKDRGYEQYF
TGTGCCAGCCCGGAGTGGAAGGACAGGGGATACGAGCAGTACTTC
>.|TRBJ1-6|TRBV6-5|many
CASRPDSHNGSPLHF
TGTGCCAGCAGACCGGACAGCCATAATGGTTCACCCCTCCACTTT
>TRBD2|TRBJ2-2|TRBV29-1|.
CSVLAGGPRAGELFF
TGCAGCGTTCTAGCGGGAGGGCCTAGGGCCGGGGAGCTGTTTTTT
>.|TRBJ1-1|TRBV27|.
CASSLWGDLTEAFF
TGTGCCAGCAGTTTATGGGGGGATCTGACTGAAGCTTTCTTT
>.|TRBJ1-5|TRBV19|few
CASSIRVKSPSNQPQHF
TGTGCCAGTAGTATCAGGGTGAAGTCCCCTAGCAATCAGCCCCAGCATTTT
>.|TRBJ2-1|TRBV6-2/TRBV6-3|few
CASSPSGFPNEQFF
TGTGCCAGCAGCCCGAGTGGGTTCCCAAATGAGCAGTTCTTC
>.|TRBJ1-1|TRBV12-3/TRBV12-4|.
CASSLYRVEAFF
TGTGCCAGCAGTTTATATAGAGTTGAAGCTTTCTTT
>TRBD2|TRBJ2-2|TRBV12-3/TRBV12-4|.
CASSWASAGAGELFF
TGTGCCAGCAGTTGGGCTAGTGCGGGGGCCGGGGAGCTGTTTTTT
>.|TRBJ2-7|TRBV28|many
CASRPEGIGYYEQYF
TGTGCCAGCAGGCCCGAAGGGATCGGCTACTACGAGCAGTACTTC
>.|TRBJ2-7|TRBV10-3|.
CAISERQTYEQYF
TGTGCCATCAGTGAGCGACAGACCTACGAGCAGTACTTC
>.|TRBJ2-2|TRBV5-1|.
CASSWQGGTGELFF
TGCGCCAGCAGCTGGCAGGGGGGAACCGGGGAGCTGTTTTTT
>.|TRBJ1-5|TRBV6-6|many
CASSYDGGQPQHF
TGTGCCAGCAGTTACGACGGGGGTCAGCCCCAGCATTTT
>.|TRBJ1-4|TRBV14|few
CASSPEGRWDEKLFF
TGTGCCAGCAGCCCCGAGGGGCGATGGGATGAAAAACTGTTTTTT
>TRBD2|TRBJ2-2|TRBV5-1|few
CASSQNGGFNTGELFF
TGCGCCAGCAGCCAGAACGGGGGGTTCAACACCGGGGAGCTGTTTTTT
>.|TRBJ1-2|TRBV4-1|few
CASNQVQASNYGYTF
TGCGCCAGCAACCAGGTTCAGGCATCTAACTATGGCTACACCTTC
>.|TRBJ2-7|TRBV29-1|.
CSVSIDGYEQYF
TGCAGCGTCTCAATCGACGGATACGAGCAGTACTTC
>.|TRBJ2-7|TRBV4-1|few
CASSYFISSYEQYF
TGCGCCAGCAGTTACTTCATAAGCTCCTACGAGCAGTACTTC
>.|TRBJ2-5|TRBV29-1|.
CSVEGQGGYQETQYF
TGCAGCGTTGAAGGCCAAGGGGGGTACCAAGAGACCCAGTACTTC
>TRBD2|TRBJ2-1|TRBV29-1|.
CSEAGTSHSEQFF
TGCAGCGAAGCCGGGACTAGCCACTCTGAGCAGTTCTTC
>.|TRBJ2-1|TRBV7-2|few
CASSFGVHLNNEQFF
TGTGCCAGCAGCTTTGGCGTCCATTTAAACAATGAGCAGTTCTTC
>TRBD1|TRBJ1-2|TRBV7-2|.
CASRARGQNGYTF
TGTGCCAGCAGGGCCAGGGGGCAGAATGGCTACACCTTC
>.|TRBJ2-3|TRBV5-4|few
CASSSASTLGTPSTDTQYF
TGTGCCAGCAGCTCAGCTTCTACCCTTGGAACCCCTAGCACAGATACGCAGTATTTT
>TRBD2|TRBJ2-1|TRBV12-3/TRBV12-4|few
CASSPPPSSSGLYNEQFF
TGTGCCAGCAGTCCCCCACCGTCTTCTAGCGGACTGTACAATGAGCAGTTCTTC
>.|TRBJ1-1|TRBV30|.
CAWSASTEAFF
TGTGCCTGGAGTGCTAGCACTGAAGCTTTCTTT